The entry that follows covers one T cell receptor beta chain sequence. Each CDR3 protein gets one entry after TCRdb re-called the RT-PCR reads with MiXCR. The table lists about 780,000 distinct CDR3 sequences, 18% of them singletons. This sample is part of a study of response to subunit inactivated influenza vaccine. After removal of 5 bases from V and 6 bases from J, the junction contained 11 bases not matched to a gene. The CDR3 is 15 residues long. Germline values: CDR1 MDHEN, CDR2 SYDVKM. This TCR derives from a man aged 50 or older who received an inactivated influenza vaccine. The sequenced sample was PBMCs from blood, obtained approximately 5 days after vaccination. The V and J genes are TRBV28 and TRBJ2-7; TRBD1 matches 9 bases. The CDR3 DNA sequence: TGTGCCAGCAGTCCCACAGGGACAGGGTATTCCGAGCAGTACTTC. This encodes CASSPTGTGYSEQYF.